Listed below are T cell receptor beta chains from one sample, sequenced in a study of T-cell reconstitution after alpha-beta-depleted transplantation in children. TCRdb analysed the PCR reads with MiXCR anew, one entry per CDR3 protein. The table includes about 110,000 distinct CDR3 sequences, more than 20% detected once. Specimen: PBMCs, mostly from graft donor cells, collected 180 days after TCRalphabeta/CD19-depleted stem cell transplant. The receptor source for this set is a male patient between 2 and 10 years old who had a stem cell transplant for chronic granulomatous disease, so the T cells may come from the graft donor. The CDR3 runs from the conserved cysteine through the conserved F or W. D genes are given only for firm matches. The size field is filled for only some rows; it gives once, few, many or a size class.

NA,TRBV4-3,NA,TRBJ2-5,TGCGCCAGCAGCCCTCGACGGGGTTTGGGCCCAGAGACCCAGTACTTC,CASSPRRGLGPETQYF
TRBD1,TRBV20-1,NA,TRBJ2-7,TGCAGTGCTAGAGATACTAGTGGGACAGGGACCTACGAGCAGTACTTC,CSARDTSGTGTYEQYF
NA,TRBV20-1,many,TRBJ2-1,TGCAGTGCTAGAGATCTTTTCGGGAGTACCGCAAGAGAGCAGTTCTTC,CSARDLFGSTAREQFF
NA,TRBV5-1,few,TRBJ1-2,TGCGCCAGCAGCTTGGACAGCCTACTTGATGGCTACACCTTC,CASSLDSLLDGYTF
NA,TRBV6-5,many,TRBJ1-2,TGTGCCAGCAGTTACTCAGGTGGAGCTAACTATGGCTACACCTTC,CASSYSGGANYGYTF
NA,TRBV29-1,few,TRBJ2-7,TGCAGCGTTGAACAGAGCTCCTACGAGCAGTACTTC,CSVEQSSYEQYF
TRBD2,TRBV20-1,NA,TRBJ2-3,TGCAGTGCTCGAAGCCGAGGGCGGGAGGGGCCAGATACGCAGTATTTT,CSARSRGREGPDTQYF
NA,TRBV7-9,NA,TRBJ2-7,TGTGCCAGCAGCTTAGTCGGACCTTACTACGAGCAGTACTTC,CASSLVGPYYEQYF
NA,TRBV5-5,few,TRBJ2-5,TGTGCCAGCAGCTCGCTTCGTGACCAAGAGACCCAGTACTTC,CASSSLRDQETQYF
TRBD2,TRBV9,many,TRBJ2-3,TGTGCCAGCAGCGGATACCCCAGACTAGCGGGAGACCTTGGAGATACGCAGTATTTT,CASSGYPRLAGDLGDTQYF
NA,TRBV7-9,NA,TRBJ2-3,TGTGCCAGCAGCTTAGGTACAACATTGGGCACAGATACGCAGTATTTT,CASSLGTTLGTDTQYF
TRBD2,TRBV20-1,many,TRBJ2-2,TGCAGTGCACCACTAGCGGGGGCGAACACCGGGGAGCTGTTTTTT,CSAPLAGANTGELFF
NA,TRBV27,NA,TRBJ1-5,TGTGCCAGCAGTTTTCAAGGGGGGTCAGCTCAGCCCCAGCATTTT,CASSFQGGSAQPQHF
TRBD1,TRBV20-1,many,TRBJ2-7,TGCAGTGCTAACCCCCCACAGGGGTCATACGAGCAGTACTTC,CSANPPQGSYEQYF
TRBD2,TRBV15,few,TRBJ2-5,TGTGCCACCAGCAGAGATGGGAGGGCCGCTACTCAAGAGACCCAGTACTTC,CATSRDGRAATQETQYF
TRBD1,TRBV12-3/TRBV12-4,NA,TRBJ2-1,TGTGCCACAGCCCGGGACAGGGTCTATGAGCAGTTCTTC,CATARDRVYEQFF
NA,TRBV2,many,TRBJ1-1,TGTGCCAGCAGTAGGAGGAGGGTCACTGAAGCTTTCTTT,CASSRRRVTEAFF
TRBD2,TRBV18,NA,TRBJ2-3,TGTGCCAGCTCACCACCCTGGCCCGGGACTAGCGGGAATTGGAGCACAGATACGCAGTATTTT,CASSPPWPGTSGNWSTDTQYF
NA,TRBV5-1,many,TRBJ2-7,TGCGCCAGCAGTACAAAGGCAGGGGTGGTCTACGACGAGCAGTACTTC,CASSTKAGVVYDEQYF
NA,TRBV12-3/TRBV12-4,many,TRBJ1-5,TGTGCCAGCGGCAGGGTAATCGGTCAGCCCCAGCATTTT,CASGRVIGQPQHF
NA,TRBV10-3,NA,TRBJ2-4,TGTGCCATCAGTGAGTCAGGCCAAAACATTCAGTACTTC,CAISESGQNIQYF
TRBD2,TRBV20-1,many,TRBJ2-3,TGCAGTGCTCGGACAATCCCGGGACTAGAGAGCACAGATACGCAGTATTTT,CSARTIPGLESTDTQYF
NA,TRBV5-1,few,TRBJ2-1,TGCGCCAGCAGCCCGGAGACTAGAGCCTATTACAATGAGCAGTTCTTC,CASSPETRAYYNEQFF
NA,TRBV20-1,few,TRBJ2-4,TGCAGTGCTATGGGTCTAACTATCGGGCACATTCAGTACTTC,CSAMGLTIGHIQYF
NA,TRBV28,NA,TRBJ1-5,TGTGCCAGCACCGAGGGGAGGGTTGGGCAGCCCCAGCATTTT,CASTEGRVGQPQHF
NA,TRBV7-3,many,TRBJ2-7,TGTGCCAGCAGCTCTTTCCCGGGGACCTACGAGCAGTACTTC,CASSSFPGTYEQYF
TRBD2,TRBV11-3,NA,TRBJ2-3,TGTGCCAGCAGCTCAGGGACTAGCGGTAGCCCAGATACGCAGTATTTT,CASSSGTSGSPDTQYF
NA,TRBV7-2,few,TRBJ2-3,TGTGCCAGCAGCTTAGATGCAAACACAGATACGCAGTATTTT,CASSLDANTDTQYF
NA,TRBV12-3/TRBV12-4,NA,TRBJ2-5,TGTGCCAGCAGTTTCCCCGGGGGAGAAGAGACCCAGTACTTC,CASSFPGGEETQYF
TRBD2,TRBV5-1,many,TRBJ2-5,TGCGCCAGCAGCCCTAGCGGCCAAGAGACCCAGTACTTC,CASSPSGQETQYF
TRBD2,TRBV12-3/TRBV12-4,NA,TRBJ2-1,TGTGCCAGCAGTTCCCCTACTAGCGGGGAGATATACAATGAGCAGTTCTTC,CASSSPTSGEIYNEQFF
TRBD1,TRBV20-1,NA,TRBJ1-2,TGCAGTGCTGGGACAGGGTCGGGTGGCTACACCTTC,CSAGTGSGGYTF
TRBD2,TRBV6-6,many,TRBJ2-7,TGTGCCAGCTCCCACGCGGGGGTCTACGAGCAGTACTTC,CASSHAGVYEQYF
NA,TRBV9,many,TRBJ2-3,TGTGCCAGCAGCGTAGGGTCAGAAACGCAGTATTTT,CASSVGSETQYF
NA,TRBV18,many,TRBJ1-1,TGTGCCAGCTCACCACCAGTAGGGAGGAACACTGAAGCTTTCTTT,CASSPPVGRNTEAFF
TRBD1,TRBV29-1,many,TRBJ2-3,TGCAGCGGGGCCCGACAGGGGGCTGGCACAGATACGCAGTATTTT,CSGARQGAGTDTQYF
TRBD2,TRBV19,few,TRBJ2-1,TGTGCCAGTAGAATAGCGGGAGGCACGAATGAGCAGTTCTTC,CASRIAGGTNEQFF
NA,TRBV7-2,few,TRBJ1-5,TGTGCCAGCAGGGATGACAGCAATCAGCCCCAGCATTTT,CASRDDSNQPQHF
TRBD1,TRBV28,NA,TRBJ1-2,TGTGCCAGCAGTTTCATCCCCATCTCTTGGGACAGTCTTTTTAACTATGGCTACACCTTC,CASSFIPISWDSLFNYGYTF
NA,TRBV29-1,NA,TRBJ1-4,TGCAGCGCGGCTCTTAATGAAAAACTGTTTTTT,CSAALNEKLFF
NA,TRBV20-1,many,TRBJ2-5,TGCAGTGCTAGTGCCGCGAGGTCCAGACCACTCGAAGAGACCCAGTACTTC,CSASAARSRPLEETQYF
NA,TRBV15,NA,TRBJ2-1,TGTGCCACCAGCAGAGATTTCCGGGACTTGTCATTCAATGAGCAGTTCTTC,CATSRDFRDLSFNEQFF
NA,TRBV6-1,NA,TRBJ2-7,TGTGCCAGCAGTGGCGGGACAGCCCATTACGGCGAGCAGTACTTC,CASSGGTAHYGEQYF
NA,TRBV12-3/TRBV12-4,many,TRBJ1-2,TGTGCCAGCAGTTTGACCAGCGCTAACTATGGCTACACCTTC,CASSLTSANYGYTF
TRBD1,TRBV28,NA,TRBJ2-3,TGTGCCAGCAGTTTTCTAGGACAGGGGGCGAGGGATACGCAGTATTTT,CASSFLGQGARDTQYF
NA,TRBV5-5,NA,TRBJ2-2,TGTGCCAGCAGCCGCCTGCTCCGGGACCTCCCGCGGGAGCTGTTTTTT,CASSRLLRDLPRELFF
NA,TRBV5-5,few,TRBJ1-6,TGTGCCAGCAGCTCGGGACCGTATAATTCACCCCTCCACTTT,CASSSGPYNSPLHF
NA,TRBV12-3/TRBV12-4,many,TRBJ2-5,TGTGCCAGCAGCCAGTTCGGGGAGACCCAGTACTTC,CASSQFGETQYF
NA,TRBV20-1,many,TRBJ2-3,TGCAGTGCTAGAGGGACAGTCCCAATTAGCACAGATACGCAGTATTTT,CSARGTVPISTDTQYF
NA,TRBV7-2,NA,TRBJ2-1,TGTGCCAGCAGCTTAGCTCAGAACAATGAGCAGTTCTTC,CASSLAQNNEQFF
NA,TRBV29-1,many,TRBJ1-2,TGCAGCGTTGAAGGGCAGGGCTATGGCTACACCTTC,CSVEGQGYGYTF